Given below is one T cell receptor (beta chain) in context. One end of the junction does not line up with germline, which may come from a read error. This entry comes from a study of identical twins. Template switching (which added a universal primer site) was used, and cDNA carried unique molecular identifiers. TCRdb itself ran the 5' RACE reads through MiXCR, one entry per CDR3 protein. This sample has just under 650,000 distinct CDR3 sequences; around 7.4% occur once, and the top ten carry over 1.5%. Germline CDR1 reads LGHDT; CDR2 reads YNNKEL (reference sequence). The CDR3 runs 19 residues. This sample was also put to use in a study of yellow fever vaccine responses in identical twins.

This TCR came from a young woman in good health. Sequenced sample: PBMCs. The chain has TRBV3-1 and TRBJ2-6; 10 nucleotides line up with TRBD2. CDR3 loop: CACSFWLAGATSGANVLTF. In nucleotides, the CDR3 is TGTGCCTGCAGTTTTTGGCTAGCGGGGGCCACCTCTGGGGCCAACGTCCTGACTTTC.